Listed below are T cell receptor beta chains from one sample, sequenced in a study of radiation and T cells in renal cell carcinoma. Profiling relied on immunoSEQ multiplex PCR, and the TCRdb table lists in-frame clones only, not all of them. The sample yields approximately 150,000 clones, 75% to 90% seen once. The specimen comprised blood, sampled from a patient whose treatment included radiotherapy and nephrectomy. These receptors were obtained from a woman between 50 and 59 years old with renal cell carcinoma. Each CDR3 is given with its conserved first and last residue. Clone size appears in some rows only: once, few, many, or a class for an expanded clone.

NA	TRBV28	CASSPRTGGFTDTQYF
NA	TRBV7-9	CASSHLAGVYNEQFF
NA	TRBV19	CASSRDRGYSRYGYTF
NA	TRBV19	CASGLRGAVQETQYF
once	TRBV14	CASSRLAAKTDTGELFF
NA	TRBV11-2	CASSPGQVFYYEQYF
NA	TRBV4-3	CASSQEQGYYGYTF
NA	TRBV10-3	CAIFPGLGFGEQFF
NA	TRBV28	CASRTGLQETQYF
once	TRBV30	CAWSVGSNPYEQYF
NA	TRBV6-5	CASSYRQPKGYTF
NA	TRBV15	CATSSRLAGGYREQYF
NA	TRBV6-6	CASNRQGSKNIQYF
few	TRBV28	CASSSGTSGKFRF
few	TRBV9	CASSVDRDQPQHF
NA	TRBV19	CASSRVGSEQFF
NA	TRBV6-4	CASTYRQIGYTF